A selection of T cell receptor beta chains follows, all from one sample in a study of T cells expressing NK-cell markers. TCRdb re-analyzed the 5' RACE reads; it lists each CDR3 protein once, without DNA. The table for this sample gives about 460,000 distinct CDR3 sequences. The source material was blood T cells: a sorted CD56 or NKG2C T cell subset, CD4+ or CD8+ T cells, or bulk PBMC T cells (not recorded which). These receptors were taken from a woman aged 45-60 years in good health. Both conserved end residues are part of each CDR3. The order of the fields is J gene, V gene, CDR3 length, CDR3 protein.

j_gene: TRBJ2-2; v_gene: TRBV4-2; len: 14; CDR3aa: CASSQVGLTGELFF
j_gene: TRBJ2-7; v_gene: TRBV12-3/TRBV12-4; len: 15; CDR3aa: CASREEAGASYEQYF
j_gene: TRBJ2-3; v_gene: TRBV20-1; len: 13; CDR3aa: CSGSGRVTDTQYF
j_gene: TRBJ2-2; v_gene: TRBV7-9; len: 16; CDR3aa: CASSLEWAAVTGELFF
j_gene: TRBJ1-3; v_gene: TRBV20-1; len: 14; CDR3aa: CSAGKQGPGNTIYF
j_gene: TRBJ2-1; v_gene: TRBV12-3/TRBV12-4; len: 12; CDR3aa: CASSSTGPSRFF
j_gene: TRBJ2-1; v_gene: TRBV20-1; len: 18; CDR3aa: CSARDPVRSSGRGGEQFF
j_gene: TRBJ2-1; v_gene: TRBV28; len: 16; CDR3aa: CATLGLLAGFYNEQFF
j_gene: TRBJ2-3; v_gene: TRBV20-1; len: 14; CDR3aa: CSARSSGRVDTQYF
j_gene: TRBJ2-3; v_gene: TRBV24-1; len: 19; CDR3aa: CATSDFPDLVADNTDTQYF
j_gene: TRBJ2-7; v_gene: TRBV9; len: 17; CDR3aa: CASSVRTSGSIAYEQYF
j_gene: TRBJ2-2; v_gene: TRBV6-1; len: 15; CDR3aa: CASNPGGRGTGELFF
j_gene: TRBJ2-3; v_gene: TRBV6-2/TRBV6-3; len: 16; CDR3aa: CASSSYRVGNTDTQYF
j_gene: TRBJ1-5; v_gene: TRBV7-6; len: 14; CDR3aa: CASSSTGNGQPQHF
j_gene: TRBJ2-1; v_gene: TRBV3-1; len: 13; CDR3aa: CASRLAAYNEQFF
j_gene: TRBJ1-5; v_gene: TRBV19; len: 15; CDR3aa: CASRGAPASNQPQHF
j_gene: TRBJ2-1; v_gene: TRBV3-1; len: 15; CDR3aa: CASSASAGVYNEQFF
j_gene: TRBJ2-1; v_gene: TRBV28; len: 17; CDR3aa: CASSLWSLADPYNEQFF
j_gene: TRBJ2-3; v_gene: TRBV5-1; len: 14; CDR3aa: CASSLTSGTDTQYF
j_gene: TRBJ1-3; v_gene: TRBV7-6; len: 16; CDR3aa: CASSPWTVSSGNTIYF
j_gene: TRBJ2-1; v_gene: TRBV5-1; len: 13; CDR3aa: CATRDGGGDEQFF
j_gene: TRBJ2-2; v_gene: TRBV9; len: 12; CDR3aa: CASSFRGRELFF
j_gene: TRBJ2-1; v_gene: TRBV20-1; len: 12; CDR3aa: CSASTSYNEQFF
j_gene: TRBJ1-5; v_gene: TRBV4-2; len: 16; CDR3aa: CASSQDTVNSNQPQHF
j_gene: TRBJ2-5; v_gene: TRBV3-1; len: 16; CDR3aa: CASSKGAGTSQETQYF
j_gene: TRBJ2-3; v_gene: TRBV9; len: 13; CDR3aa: CASSVGSTDTQYF
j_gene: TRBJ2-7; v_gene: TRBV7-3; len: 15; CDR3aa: CASSPTGLAGYEQYF
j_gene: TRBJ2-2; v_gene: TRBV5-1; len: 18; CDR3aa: CASSSAGAFTPITGELFF
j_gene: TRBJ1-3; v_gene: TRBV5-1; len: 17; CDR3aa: CASSLSSARTTGNTIYF
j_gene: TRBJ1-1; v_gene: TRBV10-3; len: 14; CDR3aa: CAISLGERNTEAFF
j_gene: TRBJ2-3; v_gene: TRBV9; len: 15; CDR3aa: CASSVGGRDRDTQYF
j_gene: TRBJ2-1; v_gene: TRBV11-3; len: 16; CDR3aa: CASSLGGGTSKRQQFF
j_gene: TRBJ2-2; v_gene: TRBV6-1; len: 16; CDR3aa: CASSYKAGIDTGELFF
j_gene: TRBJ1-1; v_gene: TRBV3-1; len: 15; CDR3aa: CASSQVGQPNTEAFF
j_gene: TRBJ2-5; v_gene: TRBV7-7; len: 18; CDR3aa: CASSGRSLAGGGGETQYF
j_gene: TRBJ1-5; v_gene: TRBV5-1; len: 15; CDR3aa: CASSLESGRDQPQHF
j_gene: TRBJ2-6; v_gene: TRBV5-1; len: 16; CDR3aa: CASSLGVQVPANVLTF
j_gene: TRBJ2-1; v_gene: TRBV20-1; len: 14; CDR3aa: CSATGASGYNEQFF
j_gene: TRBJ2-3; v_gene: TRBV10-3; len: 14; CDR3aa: CAIKGRRGTDTQYF
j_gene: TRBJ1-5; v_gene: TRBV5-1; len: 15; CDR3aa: CASSWGSRNRDPQHF
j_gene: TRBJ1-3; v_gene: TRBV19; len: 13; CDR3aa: CASSERGGNTIYF
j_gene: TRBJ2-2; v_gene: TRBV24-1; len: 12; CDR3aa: CATAPQAGELFF
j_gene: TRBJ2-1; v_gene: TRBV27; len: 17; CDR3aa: CASTDGGLAGELGEQFF
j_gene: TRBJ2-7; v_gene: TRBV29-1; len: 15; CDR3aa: CSAGAWGGRSHEQYF
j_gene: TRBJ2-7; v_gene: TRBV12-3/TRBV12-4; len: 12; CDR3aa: CASTRRPYEQYF
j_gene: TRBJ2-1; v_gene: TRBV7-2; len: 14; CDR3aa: CASSLFSSGNEQFF
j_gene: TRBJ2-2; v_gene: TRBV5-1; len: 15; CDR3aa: CASSLETGVNGELFF
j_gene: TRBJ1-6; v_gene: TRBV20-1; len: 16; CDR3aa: CSARPTGSSYNSPLHF
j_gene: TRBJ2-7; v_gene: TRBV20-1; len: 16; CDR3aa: CSARDWRLAESYEQYF
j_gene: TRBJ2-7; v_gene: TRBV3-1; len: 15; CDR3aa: CASSQRGASSYEQYF
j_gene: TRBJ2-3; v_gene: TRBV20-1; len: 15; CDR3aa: CSARDLGVGTDTQYF
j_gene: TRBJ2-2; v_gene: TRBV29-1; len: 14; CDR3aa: CSVAATINTGELFF
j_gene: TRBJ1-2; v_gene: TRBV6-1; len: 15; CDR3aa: CASSEGPGGGYGYTF
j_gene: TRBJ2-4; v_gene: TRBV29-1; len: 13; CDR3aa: CSVEAGTKNIQYF
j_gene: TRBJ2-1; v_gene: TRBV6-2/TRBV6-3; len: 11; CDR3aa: CASSSDNEQFF
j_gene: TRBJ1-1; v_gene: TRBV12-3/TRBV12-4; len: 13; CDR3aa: CASSLTTRTEAFF